This TCR beta chain was recorded in a study of blood T cell repertoires in COVID-19. Study information: Nucleic acid was either cDNA or gDNA, and it came from T cells, B-cell-depleted T cells, or PBMCs.

The CDR3 length is 14 residues. J lost 2 bases, V lost 3 bases, and 2 bases had no gene match. CDR1 is SGHKS and CDR2 is YYEKEE in the germline V gene (reference sequence). In the authors' workflow: Reference gene primers were amplified, and this amplification served to estimate nucleated cell counts. Using immunoSEQ multiplex PCR, the repertoire was profiled, and TCRdb retains in-frame clones only, with some absent. The V and J calls and the clone size are those of that table, but D and trimming were determined from the DNA. The sample gives approximately 210,000 clones, more than 70% of which show up once; 7% to 10% is in the top ten.

The V gene is TRBV5-5, the J gene TRBJ1-5; 7 bases line up with TRBD1. The clonotype comes from a woman aged 50 to 60 with acute or convalescent COVID-19. Sequenced material: peripheral blood. CDR3 region: CASSYGQGNQPQHF. Written as DNA, the CDR3 is TGTGCCAGCAGCTACGGACAGGGCAATCAGCCCCAGCATTTT. Drawing the rest from reference TRBV5-5 and TRBJ1-5, the complete variable domain is DAGVTQSPTHLIKTRGQQVTLRCSPISGHKSVSWYQQVLGQGPQFIFQYYEKEERGRGNFPDRFSARQFPNYSSELNVNALLLGDSALYLCASSYGQGNQPQHFGDGTRLSIL.